The 20 T cell receptor beta chains given below trace back to one sample, sequenced in a study of vaccination effects on CD4 cells after COVID-19. Under the ViraFEST assay, PBMC were stimulated with viral peptide pools so that antigen-specific CD4+ T cells expanded. Sequencing was performed afterwards. With nine to eleven days of culture completed, CD4+ T cells were isolated. The study found no prior SARS-CoV-2 infection in the vaccine recipients, who tested negative for nucleocapsid antibodies. No cognate antigen is known for these TCRs. Clones were read by immunoSEQ multiplex PCR, and TCRdb kept only the in-frame ones, dropping some. The table includes around 45,000 clones, roughly four fifths detected once. The sequencing here drew on CD4+ T cells from PBMCs cultured with SARS-CoV-2 spike peptides, taken before COVID-19 vaccination. The receptors were gathered from a human donor who received a COVID-19 vaccine.

The chain uses TRBV27 and TRBJ2-6; the D is unclear. The ends were cut back, 5 bases at V and 1 base at J, with 9 bases in the middle. Germline CDR1 MNHEY, CDR2 SMNVEV (reference sequence). This CDR3 has 15 residues. The CDR3 loop reads CASSTFGSGANVLTF. The CDR3 bases are TGTGCCAGCAGTACTTTTGGGTCTGGGGCCAACGTCCTGACTTTC.

The genes are TRBV5-4 and TRBJ1-2; no reliable D call. CDR3 size: 14 residues. The germline V and J ends were trimmed by 1 base and 6 bases, with 13 bases remaining between them. Germline CDR1 SGHNT, CDR2 YYREEE (reference sequence). Here the CDR3 reads CASSLFTVRDGYTF. In nucleotides, the CDR3 is TGTGCCAGCAGCTTGTTCACCGTGCGTGATGGCTACACCTTC.

The chain couples TRBV10-3 to TRBJ2-1; a possible D gene is TRBD1 (6 bases). Between the trimmed V and J ends, which lost 8 bases and 1 base, there was a span of 12 bases. The CDR3 has 14 amino acids. Germline V lookup: CDR1 ENHRY, CDR2 SYGVKD. CDR3 in DNA: TGTGCCATCTCTTCCGGGACATCCTACAATGAGCAGTTCTTC. Protein: CAISSGTSYNEQFF.

This clone has only one observation. The rearrangement joins TRBV20-1 to TRBJ2-1; D is uncertain. Germline CDR1 reads DFQATT; CDR2 reads SNEGSKA (reference sequence). V was pared by 6 bases and J by 4 bases, with 7 bases between. The CDR3 loop spans 11 amino acids. The CDR3 here is CSASFYNEQFF. As DNA, the CDR3 is TGCAGTGCCTCATTTTACAATGAGCAGTTCTTC.

This chain links TRBV5-4 with TRBJ2-3; the match to TRBD1 covers 8 bases. V was clipped by 4 bases and J by 7 bases; unmatched bases: 8. Germline V gene sequence: CDR1 SGHNT, CDR2 YYREEE (reference sequence). The CDR3 is 14 amino acids. CDR3 sequence reads: CASSLDRVVYTQYF. The CDR3 coding sequence is TGTGCCAGCAGCCTGGACAGGGTTGTGTATACGCAGTATTTT.

This clone was observed a handful of times. The rearrangement links TRBV10-1 to TRBJ1-6, with D perhaps TRBD1 (6 bases). Between the trimmed V and J ends, which lost 4 bases and 7 bases, there was a span of 8 bases. CDR1 is WNHNN, CDR2 SYGVQD, per germline (reference sequence). The CDR3 contains 13 residues. The CDR3 sequence is CASSGTGNSPLHF. For the CDR3, the DNA is TGCGCCAGCAGTGGAACAGGGAATTCACCCCTCCACTTT.

The chain couples TRBV7-2 to TRBJ1-5, with D possibly TRBD1 on 5 matching bases. This CDR3 comprises 14 residues. Germline V lookup: CDR1 SGHTA, CDR2 FQGNSA. Trimming removed 4 bases at V and 7 bases at J, with 14 bases between. The CDR3 spells CASSSNRIAQPQHF. DNA of the CDR3: TGTGCCAGCAGCTCGAACAGGATTGCGCAGCCCCAGCATTTT.

V gene TRBV14 combines with J gene TRBJ1-3; D unresolved. Germline assignment: CDR1 SGHDN and CDR2 FVKESK. The CDR3 totals 16 residues. Between the trimmed V and J ends, which lost 4 bases and 0 bases, there was a span of 13 bases. The CDR3 DNA is TGTGCCAGCAGCCGTATCCCGGGATACTCTGGAAACACCATATATTTT. It specifies CASSRIPGYSGNTIYF.

The chain is built from TRBV5-1 and TRBJ2-6, with D perhaps matching TRBD1 (5 bases). The CDR3 extends over 17 amino acids. Germline assignment: CDR1 SGHRS and CDR2 YFSETQ. V lost 1 base and J 0 bases, leaving 11 bases between the germline ends. The CDR3 bases are TGCGCCAGCAGCTTGTCGACAGCAAGCTCTGGGGCCAACGTCCTGACTTTC. Protein product: CASSLSTASSGANVLTF. Filled out from reference TRBV5-1 and TRBJ2-6, the complete variable domain reads KAGVTQTPRYLIKTRGQQVTLSCSPISGHRSVSWYQQTPGQGLQFLFEYFSETQRNKGNFPGRFSGRQFSNSRSEMNVSTLELGDSALYLCASSLSTASSGANVLTFGAGSRLTVL.

V gene TRBV7-8 combines with J gene TRBJ1-1; tentatively, D is TRBD1 (5 bases). In germline, CDR1 is SGHVS, CDR2 FQNEAQ. V was pared by 0 bases and J by 4 bases, with 12 bases between. The CDR3 totals 15 residues. CDR3 protein: CASSLALGAGTEAFF. CDR3 in DNA: TGTGCCAGCAGCTTAGCGCTTGGGGCGGGCACTGAAGCTTTCTTT. Variable domain in full (rest from reference TRBV7-8 and TRBJ1-1): GAGVSQSPRYKVAKRGQDVALRCDPISGHVSLFWYQQALGQGPEFLTYFQNEAQLDKSGLPSDRFFAERPEGSVSTLKIQRTQQEDSAVYLCASSLALGAGTEAFFGQGTRLTVV.

The chain joins TRBV12-3 or TRBV12-4 to TRBJ2-3, with 7 positions matching TRBD1. The CDR3 contains 12 residues. V gave up 6 bases and J gave up 3 bases; unmatched junction bases: 0. The CDR3 loop is CASRQGTDTQYF. The CDR3 region has the DNA TGTGCCAGCAGACAGGGGACAGATACGCAGTATTTT.

The chain employs TRBV5-1 and TRBJ1-1; D remains unclear. V lost 3 bases, J lost 6 bases, and 12 bases lay in between. The CDR3 is 13 amino acids. Germline values: CDR1 SGHRS, CDR2 YFSETQ. The CDR3, as DNA: TGCGCCAGCAGCTATACAGATTTTGCTGAAGCTTTCTTT. It yields the protein CASSYTDFAEAFF.

The rearrangement uses TRBV4-3 and TRBJ1-2; D ambiguous. Per germline, CDR1 LGHNA and CDR2 YSLEER. Trimming shortened V by 1 base and J by 4 bases, and 13 bases separated the two germline ends. The CDR3 totals 15 residues. CDR3 sequence: CASSQGWQDVYGYTF. The DNA for the CDR3 is TGCGCCAGCAGCCAAGGGTGGCAGGACGTCTATGGCTACACCTTC.

V usage is TRBV2 and J usage is TRBJ1-4; the match to TRBD1 covers 11 bases. CDR1 is SNHLY, CDR2 FYNNEI, per germline. Trimming cost V 3 bases and J 2 bases; bases outside gene matches: 5. This CDR3 has 17 amino acids. CDR3 in amino acids: CASSEDRGPRTNEKLFF. The CDR3 nucleotides are TGTGCCAGCAGTGAGGACAGGGGGCCTCGGACTAATGAAAAACTGTTTTTT.

Points on this clone: Sequence at one end of the junction differs from germline and may be a read error. CDR3 in amino acids: CASTLGISRQPQHF. CDR3 nucleotide sequence: TGTGCCAGCACTTTAGGCATCTCTCGCCAGCCCCAGCATTTT. The chain carries TRBV28 and TRBJ1-5; no clear D. This CDR3 contains 14 residues. Germline V gene data show CDR1 as MDHEN and CDR2 as SYDVKM.

V is TRBV7-3 and J is TRBJ1-1; perhaps TRBD1 as D (5 bases). Germline V gives CDR1 SGHTA, CDR2 FQGTGA. V was trimmed by 4 bases and J by 5 bases, leaving 11 bases between them. The CDR3 consists of 13 residues. The DNA of the CDR3 is TGTGCCAGCAGCTGGGGTGGGGGGACTGAAGCTTTCTTT. It is translated as CASSWGGGTEAFF.

The chain employs TRBV29-1 and TRBJ2-3, with 8 nucleotides matching TRBD2. This CDR3 region has 14 residues. Germline-derived CDR1 and CDR2 are SQVTM and ANQGSEA. V shed 7 bases, J shed 2 bases, and the junction held 8 bases outside the gene matches. Here the CDR3 reads CSAPSGGATDTQYF. The CDR3 DNA follows: TGCAGCGCTCCCAGCGGGGGAGCCACAGATACGCAGTATTTT.

The J gene is TRBJ1-1, the V gene TRBV6-1, with D possibly matching TRBD1 (6 bases). CDR3 length: 14 residues. The germline CDR1 and CDR2 sequences are MNHNS and SASEGT. Trimming took 3 bases from V and 1 from J, leaving 9 bases between them. CDR3 sequence (DNA): TGTGCCAGCAGTGAGCAGACAGGGAACACTGAAGCTTTCTTT. The encoded protein is CASSEQTGNTEAFF.

The gene calls are TRBV30 and TRBJ2-5; TRBD1 aligns across 9 bases. V lost 3 bases to trimming and J lost 5 bases; unmatched junction nucleotides: 7. Germline lookup yields CDR1 GTSNPN and CDR2 SVGIG (reference sequence). The CDR3 loop spans 14 amino acids. CDR3 amino acids: CAWRGQGGRETQYF. The CDR3 DNA is TGTGCCTGGAGGGGACAGGGAGGGAGGGAGACCCAGTACTTC.

This clone was seen just once. The chain employs TRBV7-3 and TRBJ2-5; D is possibly TRBD1 (6 bases). The CDR3 runs to 16 residues. Trimming removed 1 base at V and 4 bases at J, with 16 bases between. CDR1 is SGHTA, CDR2 FQGTGA, per germline. The CDR3 loop is CASSLNGQLATETQYF. The CDR3 DNA is TGTGCCAGCAGCTTAAATGGACAGCTAGCAACAGAGACCCAGTACTTC.